Sequencing of this T cell receptor (beta chain) was carried out in a study of cytomegalovirus exposure and HLA in healthy donors (dated 2017 in TCRdb). About the study as a whole: In an earlier analysis of 587 of the donors, 276 Gb of sequence data and 100 million or so unique TCR beta sequences from about 190 million T cells were reported. A later genetic analysis took genome-wide SNP genotypes for about 55% of the roughly 700 donors and used that subset as a discovery cohort. The number of typed donors differed by locus: about 620-640 for A, B, C, DRB1 and DQB1; approximately 530 for DQA1; around 580 for DPA1; and 450 to 480 for DPB1. Four or five DR-DQ haplotypes were handled as single units for association and clustering because linkage in the cohort was strong. Along with the approximately 620-subject first cohort, a separate validation cohort of over a hundred different subjects was used. To decide whether each TCR beta V gene segment behaved as functional or pseudogenic, an earlier analysis of over 500 of the donors relied on high-throughput TCR beta sequencing. The T cell repertoires of under 700 subjects were profiled by immunosequencing and related to cytomegalovirus serostatus. HLA typing covered class I and class II loci at four-digit resolution. About 280 gigabases of sequencing data and around 85 million unique TCR sequences made up an early release that covered approximately 700 HLA-typed donors. The study aimed to test whether signatures of past pathogen exposure could be identified by cataloging public T cell receptors. Among the approximately 400 genotyped donors, 75% to 90% belonged to the genetic ancestry cluster associated with self-reported Caucasian donors. Alongside the repertoire data, information on donor age, sex, ethnicity and CMV serostatus was compiled. Every discovery cohort repertoire had been produced on one sequencing platform. To predict cytomegalovirus infection status, the study combined high-throughput TCR immunosequencing, statistical association of individual TCRs with disease status, and machine learning. A later analysis re-analyzed previously published TCR beta repertoires from approximately 670 donors and added high-resolution HLA genotyping to study TCR occurrence patterns. Rather than drawing on any new phenotypic data, the later analysis identified candidate immune exposures from TCR beta sequences and the way those sequences occurred across donors. Among under 450 genotyped donors of the cohort, an average of 235,054 unique TCR beta nucleotide sequences were sequenced per donor, about a sixth of them non-productive. General conclusions and limits of the study: V-gene and J-gene trimming of TCR beta chains was associated with a missense DCLRE1C variant in a later genetic analysis, and the association was replicated in an independent cohort. Roughly uniform sequencing depth across donors was assumed in presence/absence analyses, although this assumption may not hold. The study gave a list of 150 to 200 TCR beta chains associated with cytomegalovirus. For the cohort, immune exposure information was limited to CMV serostatus. In an earlier analysis of more than 500 of the donors, most TCR beta V segments appeared in productive rearrangements about 87% or about 30% of the time, broadly matching IMGT annotations. The 87-base-pair reads could not distinguish some IMGT-functional V segments, including TRBV6-2 and TRBV6-3, so those segments were excluded. In a later genetic analysis, fewer N-insertions in productive TCRs were reported among donors in an Asian-associated ancestry cluster than the approximately 670-donor mean. In a later analysis, HLA-associated TCR beta chains showed more clonal expansion and lower generation probabilities than non-associated chains that were equally common. Because some donors lacked HLA typing at each locus, the association tests relied only on the typed subset. Linkage disequilibrium might explain the correlated functional status among segregating V segments, but an unknown experimental factor could not be ruled out. The classifier was reported to diagnose cytomegalovirus status with high specificity and sensitivity in both the original cohort and the validation cohort. In a later analysis, more than 15,000 TCR beta sequences were associated with specific HLA alleles at a false discovery rate of 0.05. While some public TCRs were present in many individuals, most TCR sequences turned up only very rarely across donors. The authors suggested that the approach could potentially be extended to other disease states and immunological phenotypes. According to a later analysis, most CMV-associated TCR beta chains appeared to be HLA-restricted, and the HLA associations seemed to be driven largely by CMV exposure. Some 16 rarely observed V segments, including chromosome 9 orphons, were excluded from the earlier analysis of about 610 of the donors because counts were too low. Only TCR beta chains were sequenced in this cohort, and the absence of alpha or paired-chain data limited detectable features. A further reported finding was that TCR beta sequences accurately predicted the HLA-A and HLA-B alleles for most subjects in the first cohort. Several of the top co-occurrence clusters appeared to be linked to parvovirus B19, influenza, CMV and Epstein-Barr virus, according to a later analysis. Strong co-occurrence of HLA alleles, especially DR and DQ, made assigning TCR associations to individual alleles difficult. A cluster of highly shared sequence variants was judged likely to be a technical artifact of the sequencing pipeline. In a later analysis, TCR association rates were found to vary across HLA loci, with the most associated TCRs seen for DRB1 alleles and the fewest for HLA-C alleles. In vitro tests confirmed that three of the cytomegalovirus-associated TCR beta chains recognize cytomegalovirus antigens.

CDR1 and CDR2 were assigned from the germline V gene (reference sequence) as GTSNPN and SVGIG. Trimming removed 0 bases from V and 9 bases from J, leaving 18 bases between the germline ends. Measured from the cysteine to the phenylalanine, the CDR3 is 15 residues long. Only the CDR3 part of the read is kept: 45 bases, read in frame from the first base. Receptor amplification or capture employed the immunoSEQ multiplex PCR assay. The multiplex PCR relied on a mix of 60 forward primers for TCR Vbeta segments and 13 reverse primers for TCR Jbeta segments. The CDR3 region of rearranged TCR beta genes was amplified from genomic DNA with a multiplex PCR assay. On the Illumina HiSeq System, the amplified TCR beta libraries were sequenced as 87-base-pair reads. Per the source publication's procedure: In a later analysis, tens of millions of unique TCR beta chains were counted across the 500 to 850 repertoires, and around 11 million of these chains were shared by at least two donors. Raw reads were error-corrected and collapsed into unique sequences with a nearest-neighbor algorithm that merged closely related sequences to remove PCR and sequencing errors. CDR3 sequences were aligned to IMGT reference sequences to assign V, D and J gene segments. For a sequence to be retained, a match of at least six nucleotides was required to both a V gene segment and a J gene segment. A rearrangement was called productive if the CDR3 had no stop codons and remained in frame with V and J, and every other rearrangement was called non-productive. Following IMGT convention, CDR3 was defined as the stretch from the second conserved V-encoded cysteine to the conserved J-encoded phenylalanine. The earlier analysis of about 570 of the donors excluded any sequence lacking an unambiguous match to a single V gene segment. An earlier analysis of around 600 of the donors classified V segments as functional when productive rearrangements were above 56.7% and as segregating when the standard deviation between donors was above 5%. A statistical classification framework was built to diagnose cytomegalovirus status from the catalog of TCR beta chain sequences. In a later analysis, V and J genes were assigned by comparing TCR nucleotide sequences against IMGT/GENE-DB human TR gene sequences. The TCRdist pipeline was used in a later analysis to assign CDR3 sequences and most-parsimonious VDJ recombination scenarios. In a later analysis, each TCR beta chain was defined by its CDR3 amino acid sequence together with its V-gene family, and reads without a unique V-gene family were excluded. To address suspected cross-contamination and a sequencing artifact, a later analysis removed approximately 600 highly shared, low-generation-probability nucleotide sequences. In a later analysis, a clonal expansion index was calculated for each public chain from normalized within-repertoire ranks of inferred template counts. In a later analysis, generation probabilities were computed using a VDJ recombination model fitted to out-of-frame rearrangements, and the results were checked against IGoR. In a later analysis, hypergeometric tests were used to score TCR-TCR, TCR-HLA and TCR-CMV co-occurrence, with a repertoire-size bias correction applied to TCR pairs. In a later analysis, false discovery rates were estimated by permuting HLA or CMV assignments 20 times. In a later analysis, co-occurring TCRs were grouped with DBSCAN, and TCRdist sequence similarity was added when clustering was performed within HLA-allele-positive subsets. Co-occurrence clustering excluded repertoires with fewer than 30,000 or more than 120,000 public chains, plus five with anomalous nucleotide sharing. TCRdb re-hosts the immuneACCESS table, in-frame sequences only. Its copies lack some clones; in the studies checked, an unresolved V gene accounts for under half of them, and the cause for the rest is not known. V and J calls and clone size follow that table, whereas D and trimming were derived from the DNA. Within this sample are 75,000 to 100,000 clones, with just under 80% of them counted one time only. The top ten hold less than 8% of the sample.

About this clone itself: Its recognized antigen is unknown. Nothing much larger sits one base from this clone, and base qualities are not available.

The cohort comprised some 730 healthy bone marrow donors. At the time of sampling, every cohort member was nominally healthy, though immune exposures that went unrecorded were likely present. The donor was CMV seronegative and belonged to the group of 380 or so seronegative cohort members. A peripheral blood sample was provided by each donor, and peripheral blood mononuclear cells were used for TCR beta sequencing. The Qiagen DNeasy Blood Extraction Kit was used to extract genomic DNA from the blood cell samples. This receptor was identified in a man aged 25-45 years in good health and CMV-seronegative. The sequenced sample consisted of PBMCs. The chain is assembled from TRBV30 and TRBJ2-4; matching of 7 bases hints at TRBD2 as the D gene. Read as DNA, the sequence is TGTGCCTGGAGTGTAGGGGGAGGGGTCCAAAGCATTCAGTACTTC. Its protein is CAWSVGGGVQSIQYF.